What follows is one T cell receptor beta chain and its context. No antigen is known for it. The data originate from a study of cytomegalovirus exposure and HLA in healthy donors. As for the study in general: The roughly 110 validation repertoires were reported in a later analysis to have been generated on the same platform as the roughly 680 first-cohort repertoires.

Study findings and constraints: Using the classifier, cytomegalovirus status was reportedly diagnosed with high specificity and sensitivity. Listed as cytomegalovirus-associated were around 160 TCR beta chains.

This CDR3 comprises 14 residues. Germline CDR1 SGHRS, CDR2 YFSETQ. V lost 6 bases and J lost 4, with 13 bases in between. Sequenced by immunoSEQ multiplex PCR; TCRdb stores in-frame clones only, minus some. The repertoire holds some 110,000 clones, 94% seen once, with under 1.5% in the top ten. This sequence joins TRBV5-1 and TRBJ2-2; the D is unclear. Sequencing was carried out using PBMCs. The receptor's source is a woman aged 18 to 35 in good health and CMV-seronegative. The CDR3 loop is CASTWSPATGELFF. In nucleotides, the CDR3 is TGCGCCAGCACGTGGAGCCCAGCCACCGGGGAGCTGTTTTTT. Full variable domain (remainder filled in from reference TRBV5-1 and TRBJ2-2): KAGVTQTPRYLIKTRGQQVTLSCSPISGHRSVSWYQQTPGQGLQFLFEYFSETQRNKGNFPGRFSGRQFSNSRSEMNVSTLELGDSALYLCASTWSPATGELFFGEGSRLTVL.